Listed below are T cell receptor beta chains from one sample, sequenced in a study of T cell responses to AZD1222 COVID-19 vaccine. This table comes from immunoSEQ multiplex PCR, and its TCRdb copy is limited to in-frame clones, with some not included. The sample consists of around 92,000 clones, roughly nine tenths of them appearing once. The sequencing here drew on peripheral blood, taken on day 0 of AZD1222 vaccination. These receptors came from an adult in good health. Each CDR3 is given with its conserved first and last residue. Fields, in order: J gene, clone size, V gene, D gene, CDR3 protein, CDR3 DNA. The D gene is left open where the match is weak. Only part of the rows carry a size: once, few, many, or a class if the clone is expanded.

TRBJ1-5 | NA | TRBV2 | NA | CASSPRGQGSNQPQHF | TGTGCCAGCAGTCCCAGAGGGCAGGGTAGCAATCAGCCCCAGCATTTT
TRBJ1-5 | NA | TRBV25-1 | NA | CASSVPNQPQHF | TGTGCCAGCAGTGTGCCCAATCAGCCCCAGCATTTT
TRBJ2-1 | NA | TRBV5-6 | NA | CASSLVGRYNEQFF | TGTGCCAGCAGCTTGGTGGGGAGGTACAATGAGCAGTTCTTC
TRBJ1-2 | NA | TRBV20-1 | NA | CSARDRESYTF | TGCAGTGCTAGAGACCGGGAGAGCTACACCTTC
TRBJ1-1 | NA | TRBV3-1/TRBV3-2 | NA | CASSPMTTNTEAFF | TGTGCCAGCAGCCCGATGACCACGAACACTGAAGCTTTCTTT
TRBJ1-6 | NA | TRBV9 | NA | CASSVSSNSPLHF | TGTGCCAGCAGCGTAAGTTCTAATTCACCCCTCCACTTT
TRBJ2-1 | NA | TRBV6-4 | NA | CASSVKRTGEQFF | TGTGCCAGCAGTGTTAAGAGAACGGGGGAGCAGTTCTTC
TRBJ1-1 | NA | TRBV19 | NA | CASSIERMNTEAFF | TGTGCCAGTAGTATAGAGAGGATGAACACTGAAGCTTTCTTT
TRBJ1-4 | NA | TRBV3-1/TRBV3-2 | NA | CASSQGDTTTNEKLFF | TGTGCCAGCAGCCAAGGGGACACAACAACTAATGAAAAACTGTTTTTT
TRBJ1-4 | NA | TRBV9 | TRBD1 | CASSVAQGRGVEKLFF | TGTGCCAGCAGCGTAGCTCAAGGCAGGGGGGTCGAAAAACTGTTTTTT
TRBJ2-1 | NA | TRBV29-1 | TRBD2 | CSVALAGSSRNEQFF | TGCAGCGTGGCACTAGCGGGATCCTCCAGAAATGAGCAGTTCTTC
TRBJ2-7 | NA | TRBV2 | NA | CASSDRSTEQYF | TGTGCCAGCAGTGATAGGAGTACCGAGCAGTACTTC
TRBJ2-1 | once | TRBV19 | TRBD1 | CASSIGTGGANEQFF | TGTGCCAGTAGTATAGGGACAGGGGGCGCGAATGAGCAGTTCTTC
TRBJ1-1 | once | TRBV7-8 | NA | CASSSRQAVRGTEAFF | TGTGCCAGCAGCTCCCGACAGGCGGTTCGGGGCACTGAAGCTTTCTTT
TRBJ2-1 | NA | TRBV6-6 | NA | CASADSQLYNEQFF | TGTGCCAGCGCGGACAGCCAACTCTACAATGAGCAGTTCTTC
TRBJ1-6 | NA | TRBV20-1 | NA | CSAGTNSPLHF | TGCAGTGCCGGAACTAATTCACCCCTCCACTTT
TRBJ2-7 | NA | TRBV5-4 | TRBD2 | CASSSDAGGEQYF | TGTGCCAGCAGCTCGGATGCGGGAGGCGAGCAGTACTTC
TRBJ1-1 | NA | TRBV7-3 | NA | CASSLSGGGVVGKAFF | TGTGCCAGCAGCTTATCCGGGGGAGGCGTGGTGGGGAAAGCTTTCTTT